The sequence of this T cell receptor beta chain was determined in a study of blood T cell repertoires in COVID-19. Across the study: The United States, Italy and Spain were the sources of the acute and convalescent COVID-19 samples. T cells, B-cell-depleted T cells, or PBMCs provided the cDNA or gDNA that served as material.

Looked up from germline, CDR1 is MNHEY and CDR2 is SMNVEV (reference sequence). V was shortened by 5 bases and J by 5 bases, with 12 bases between the two germline ends. The CDR3 has 13 residues. As originally analysed: Estimation of nucleated cell counts was performed using reference gene primer amplification. The table came from immunoSEQ multiplex PCR; TCRdb's copy has only in-frame clones and leaves some out. V and J calls and clone size are those listed in that table; D and trimming were worked out from the DNA. The sample has under 300,000 clones, roughly 81% seen once. The specimen was peripheral blood. The TCR was taken from a man between 45 and 60 years old with acute or convalescent COVID-19. V and J are TRBV27 and TRBJ1-2; D gene ambiguous. DNA for the CDR3: TGTGCCAGCAGTCTGACGGGGTTTTATGGCTACACCTTC. The encoded protein is CASSLTGFYGYTF.